The subject of this entry is one T cell receptor beta chain. No antigen is known for it. Per the germline V gene, CDR1 is MNHEY and CDR2 is SVGAGI. V was clipped by 2 bases and J by 3 bases; unmatched bases: 4. CDR3 length: 16 residues. PCR primers comprised 60 Vbeta and 13 Jbeta primers. Sequencing was performed with immunoSEQ multiplex PCR; in TCRdb, only in-frame clones are kept and a portion is missing. The table includes under 200,000 clones, 70% to 80% detected once. The record originates from a study of cytomegalovirus exposure and HLA in healthy donors. Broader study findings: V- and J-gene trimming in TCR beta was tied to a missense DCLRE1C variant by an analysis performed later.

Unrecorded immune exposures were likely, despite nominal health at sampling. V is TRBV6-5 and J is TRBJ2-1; 10 bases fit TRBD1. Sequencing input: PBMCs. The receptor comes from a man in his thirties or forties in good health and CMV-seropositive. CDR3 in amino acids: CASSYVGTGVYNEQFF. CDR3 DNA: TGTGCCAGCAGTTACGTCGGGACAGGGGTCTACAATGAGCAGTTCTTC.